This entry features one TCR beta chain sequence. What antigen it recognizes has not been identified. Qualities for individual bases were not recorded, and no much larger clone is one base off. The sample belongs to a study of blood T cells in healthy people across ages (dated by TCRdb to 2015 to 2017). Context from the whole study: In model experiments, template switching captured roughly one uniquely barcoded TCR beta cDNA molecule for every two T cells. Age-related changes in TCR beta repertoire diversity were measured in the study by deep sequencing normalized with unique cDNA molecular identifiers. Four age groups were formed from the donors: young (average about 17 years), middle-aged (roughly 38), aged (roughly 59) and long-lived (roughly 81). To avoid experimental bias, donors of different ages were distributed randomly across sequencing lanes. Two additional independent replicas of 1 million unique cDNA reads from the same blood draw were analyzed for two donors (one aged 18 to 29 and one aged 80 or older).

The donors were under 40 Caucasian individuals from Russia, aged 6 to 90 years, who were systemically healthy. About 10 milliliters of peripheral blood were drawn from each donor into EDTA-treated Vacutainer tubes. Ficoll-Paque density-gradient centrifugation was used to isolate PBMCs, with at least 7 million per sample. Trizol reagent was used to extract total RNA from the PBMCs, yielding at least 5.5 micrograms per sample. For every donor, flow cytometry on a PBMC aliquot measured the percentage of naive CD45RAhigh/CD27high T cells. Library creation used 5' RACE. Sequencing was performed on an Illumina HiSeq 2500. The second PCR ran for roughly 7 to 11 cycles and used a J-beta primer mix along with a sample-barcoded 5' primer. A template-switch 5' adaptor carrying 12 random nucleotides introduced a unique molecular identifier onto each TCR beta cDNA molecule. Each sample yielded at least 3 million CDR3-containing paired-end reads. First-strand cDNA synthesis was performed from all RNA using the Mint cDNA synthesis kit, with priming by a TRBC-specific oligonucleotide. After uracil-DNA glycosylase treatment, a first 18-cycle PCR used universal primers M1SS and BC2_uni_R on all cDNA. On the authors' methods: For normalization, 1 million high-quality reads, each with a distinct molecular identifier, were randomly selected from each sample. Instead of being binned into consensus sequences, reads with shared molecular identifiers were discarded. MiTCR, run with a Q25 quality threshold and the strictest error-elimination algorithm, handled CDR3 identification, clonotype clustering and error correction. Lower-bound total TCR beta diversity was estimated with a nonparametric unseen species model using Euler transformation. The public reads were quality trimmed at Q25 with fastp and then assembled into clones with MiXCR by TCRdb, keeping productive beta chains. Identical CDR3 proteins give one entry, which carries the most common genes and DNA. Clone size and V and J calls follow TCRdb, not the original study. The sample table holds roughly 830,000 distinct CDR3 sequences, of which roughly 60% were seen once. The biggest ten clones account for around a quarter of the sample.

Results and caveats for the whole study, not just this receptor: Compared with the aged group, the long-lived group had more naive CD4+ T cells, fewer expanded clones and increased TCR diversity, suggesting age selection. Estimates of total diversity based on one million sequenced T cells were considered lower bounds and underestimates. Because the CMV infection status of the donors was unknown, age-related changes in expanded clonotypes may potentially have been confounded. Bulk unsorted PBMC profiling prevented conclusive comparison of naive and antigen-experienced compartments. Observed TCR beta diversity per million T cells fell roughly linearly with age, and a significant reduction was already apparent by age around 39. A strong correlation was found between observed TCR beta diversity and the percentage of naive T cells measured by flow cytometry.

Based on the germline V gene, the CDR1 and CDR2 sequences are SGDLS and YYNGEE. The CDR3, cysteine through phenylalanine, is 14 amino acids long. The read is trimmed to its CDR3 DNA, 42 bases read in frame from base 1. The source is a man aged 25-40 years in good health. Sequenced material: blood. The sequence links TRBV9 to TRBJ2-1; D gene: possibly TRBD1, on 5 matching bases. Judging by the DNA end, TRBJ2-7 fits better; the J call may be wrong. The nucleotide sequence is TGTGCCAGCAGCCCAGGGTTCAGCTCCTACGAGCAGTACTTC. This sequence encodes CASSPGFSSYEQYF.